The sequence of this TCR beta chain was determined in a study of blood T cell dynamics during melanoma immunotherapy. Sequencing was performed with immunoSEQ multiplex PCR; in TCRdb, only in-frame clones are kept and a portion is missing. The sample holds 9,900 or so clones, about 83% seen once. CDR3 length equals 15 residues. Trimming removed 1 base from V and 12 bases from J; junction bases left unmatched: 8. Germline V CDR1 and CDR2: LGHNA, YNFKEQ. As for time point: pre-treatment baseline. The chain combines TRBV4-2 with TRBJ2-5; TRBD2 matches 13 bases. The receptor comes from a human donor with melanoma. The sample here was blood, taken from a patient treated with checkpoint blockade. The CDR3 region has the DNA TGTGCCAGCAGCCAAGTGGGGGGGACTAGCGGGGAAAAGTACTTC. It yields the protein CASSQVGGTSGEKYF.